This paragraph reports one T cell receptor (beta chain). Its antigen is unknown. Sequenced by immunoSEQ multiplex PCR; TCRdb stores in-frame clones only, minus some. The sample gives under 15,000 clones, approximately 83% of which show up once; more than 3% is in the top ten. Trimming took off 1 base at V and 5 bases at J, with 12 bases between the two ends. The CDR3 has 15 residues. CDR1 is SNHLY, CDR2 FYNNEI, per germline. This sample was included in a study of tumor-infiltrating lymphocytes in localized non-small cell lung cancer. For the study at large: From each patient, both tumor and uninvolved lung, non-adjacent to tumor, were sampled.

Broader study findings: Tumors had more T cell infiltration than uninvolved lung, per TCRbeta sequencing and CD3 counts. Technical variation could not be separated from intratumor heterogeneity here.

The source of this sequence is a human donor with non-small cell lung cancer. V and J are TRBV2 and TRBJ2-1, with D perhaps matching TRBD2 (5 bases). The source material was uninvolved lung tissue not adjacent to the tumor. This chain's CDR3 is CASSEGTFGNNEQFF. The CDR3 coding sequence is TGTGCCAGCAGTGAAGGGACTTTCGGAAACAATGAGCAGTTCTTC.